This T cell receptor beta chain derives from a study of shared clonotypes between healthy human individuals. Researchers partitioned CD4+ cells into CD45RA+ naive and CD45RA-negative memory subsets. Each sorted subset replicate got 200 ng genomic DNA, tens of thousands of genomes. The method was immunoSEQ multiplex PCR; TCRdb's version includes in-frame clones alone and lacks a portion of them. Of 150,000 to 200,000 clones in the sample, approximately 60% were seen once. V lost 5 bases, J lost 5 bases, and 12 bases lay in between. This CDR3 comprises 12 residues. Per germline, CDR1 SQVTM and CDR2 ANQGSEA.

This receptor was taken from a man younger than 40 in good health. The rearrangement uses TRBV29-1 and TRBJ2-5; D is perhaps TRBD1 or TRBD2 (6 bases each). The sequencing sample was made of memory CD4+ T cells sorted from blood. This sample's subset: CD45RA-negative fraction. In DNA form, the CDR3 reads TGCAGCGTTTTAAGGGGGGTGGAGACCCAGTACTTC. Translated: CSVLRGVETQYF.